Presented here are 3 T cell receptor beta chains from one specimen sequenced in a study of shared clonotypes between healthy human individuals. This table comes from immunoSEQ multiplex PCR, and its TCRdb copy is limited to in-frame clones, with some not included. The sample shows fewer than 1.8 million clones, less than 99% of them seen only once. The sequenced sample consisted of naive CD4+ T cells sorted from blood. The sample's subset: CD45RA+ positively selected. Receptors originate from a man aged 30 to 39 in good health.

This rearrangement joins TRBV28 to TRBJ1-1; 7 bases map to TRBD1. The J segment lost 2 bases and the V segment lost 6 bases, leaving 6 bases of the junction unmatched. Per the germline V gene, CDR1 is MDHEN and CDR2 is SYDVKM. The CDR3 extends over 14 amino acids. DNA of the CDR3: TGTGCCAGCAGCACCACAGGGGCCAACACTGAAGCTTTCTTT. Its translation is CASSTTGANTEAFF.

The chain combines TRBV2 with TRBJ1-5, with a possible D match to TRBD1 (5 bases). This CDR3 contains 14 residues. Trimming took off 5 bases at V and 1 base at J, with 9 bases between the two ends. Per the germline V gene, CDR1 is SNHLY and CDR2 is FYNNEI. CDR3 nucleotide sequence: TGTGCCAGCAGTAAACGGGACAGCAATCAGCCCCAGCATTTT. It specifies CASSKRDSNQPQHF.

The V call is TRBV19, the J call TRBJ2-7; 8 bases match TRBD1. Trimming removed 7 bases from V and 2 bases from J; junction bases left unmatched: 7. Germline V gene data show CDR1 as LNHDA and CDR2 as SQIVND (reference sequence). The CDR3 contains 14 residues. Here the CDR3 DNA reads TGTGCCAGTATGCGAGGGACAGGAGCCTACGAGCAGTACTTC. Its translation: CASMRGTGAYEQYF.